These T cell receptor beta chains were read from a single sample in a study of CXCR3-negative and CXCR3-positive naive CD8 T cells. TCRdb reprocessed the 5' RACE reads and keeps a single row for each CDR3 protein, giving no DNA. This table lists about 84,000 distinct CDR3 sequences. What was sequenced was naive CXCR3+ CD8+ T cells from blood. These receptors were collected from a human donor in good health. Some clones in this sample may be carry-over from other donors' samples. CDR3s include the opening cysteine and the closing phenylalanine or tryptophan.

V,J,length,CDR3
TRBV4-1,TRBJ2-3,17,CASSPDSGQGIGDTQYF
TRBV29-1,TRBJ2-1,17,CSVEDQWTQSSYNEQFF
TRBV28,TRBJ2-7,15,CASSSGTEAWDEQYF
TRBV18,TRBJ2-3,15,CASSPGGSGSDTQYF
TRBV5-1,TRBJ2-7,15,CASSLPDRTLYEQYF
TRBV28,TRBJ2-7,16,CASRGHEGIRAYEQYF
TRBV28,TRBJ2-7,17,CASSLYFGNTLSYEQYF
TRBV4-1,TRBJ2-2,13,CASKGANTGELFF
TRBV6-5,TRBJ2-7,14,CANSYQPGIYEQYF
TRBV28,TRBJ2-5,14,CASSLRGGQETQYF
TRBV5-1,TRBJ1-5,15,CASSLGDRGLQPQHF
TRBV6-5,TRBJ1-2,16,CASSSLQTGGDYGYTF
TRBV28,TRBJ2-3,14,CASSRYQSTDTQYF